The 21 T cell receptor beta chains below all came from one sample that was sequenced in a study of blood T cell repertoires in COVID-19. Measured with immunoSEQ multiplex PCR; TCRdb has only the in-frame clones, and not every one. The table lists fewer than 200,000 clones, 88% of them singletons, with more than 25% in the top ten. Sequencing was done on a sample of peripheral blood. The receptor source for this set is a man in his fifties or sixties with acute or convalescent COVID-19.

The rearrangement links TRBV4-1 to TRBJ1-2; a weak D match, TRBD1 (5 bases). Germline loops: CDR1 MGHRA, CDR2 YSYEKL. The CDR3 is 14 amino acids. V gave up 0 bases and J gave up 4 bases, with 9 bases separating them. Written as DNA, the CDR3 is TGCGCCAGCAGCCAAGAGGACGGGGGCTATGGCTACACCTTC. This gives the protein CASSQEDGGYGYTF.

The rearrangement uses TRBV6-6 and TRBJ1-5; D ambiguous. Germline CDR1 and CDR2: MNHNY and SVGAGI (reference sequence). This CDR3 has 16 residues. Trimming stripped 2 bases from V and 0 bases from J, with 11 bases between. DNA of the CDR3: TGTGCCAGCAGTTACGAGTGGAGGGTTAGCAATCAGCCCCAGCATTTT. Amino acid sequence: CASSYEWRVSNQPQHF.

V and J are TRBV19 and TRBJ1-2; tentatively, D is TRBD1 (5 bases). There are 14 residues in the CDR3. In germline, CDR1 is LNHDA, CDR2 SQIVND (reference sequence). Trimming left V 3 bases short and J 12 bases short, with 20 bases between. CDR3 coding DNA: TGTGCCAGTAGTATTTCGACAGCAGCACGGGAGGACACCTTC. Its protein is CASSISTAAREDTF.

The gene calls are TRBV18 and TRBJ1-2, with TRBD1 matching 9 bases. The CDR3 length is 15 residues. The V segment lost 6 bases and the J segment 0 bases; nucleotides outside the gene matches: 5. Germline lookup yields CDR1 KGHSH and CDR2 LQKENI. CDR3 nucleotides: TGTGCCAGCTCGGGACAGGGCCTTGCTAACTATGGCTACACCTTC. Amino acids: CASSGQGLANYGYTF.

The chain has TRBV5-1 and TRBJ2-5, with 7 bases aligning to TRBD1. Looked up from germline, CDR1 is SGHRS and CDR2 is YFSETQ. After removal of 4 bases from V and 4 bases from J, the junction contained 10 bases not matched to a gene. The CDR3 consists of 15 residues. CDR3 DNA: TGCGCCAGCAGCCAGTCACAGGGGTCCAGAGAGACCCAGTACTTC. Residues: CASSQSQGSRETQYF.

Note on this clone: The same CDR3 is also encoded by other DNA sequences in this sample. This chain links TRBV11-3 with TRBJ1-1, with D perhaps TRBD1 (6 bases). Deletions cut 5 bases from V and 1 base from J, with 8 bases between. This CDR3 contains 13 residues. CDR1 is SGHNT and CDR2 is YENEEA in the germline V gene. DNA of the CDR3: TGTGCCAGCAGCCCGACAGGGAACACTGAAGCTTTCTTT. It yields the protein CASSPTGNTEAFF.

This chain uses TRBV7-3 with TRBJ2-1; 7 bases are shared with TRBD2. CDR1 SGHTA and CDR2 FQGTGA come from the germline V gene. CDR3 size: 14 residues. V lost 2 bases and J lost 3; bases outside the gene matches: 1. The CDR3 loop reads CASSLGGSYNEQFF. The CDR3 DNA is TGTGCCAGCAGCTTAGGCGGGAGCTACAATGAGCAGTTCTTC.

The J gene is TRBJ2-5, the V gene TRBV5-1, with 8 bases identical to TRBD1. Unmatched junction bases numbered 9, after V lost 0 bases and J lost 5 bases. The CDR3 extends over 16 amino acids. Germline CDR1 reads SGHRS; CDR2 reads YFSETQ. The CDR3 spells CASSLERTGTLETQYF. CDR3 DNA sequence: TGCGCCAGCAGCTTGGAGAGGACAGGGACTTTGGAGACCCAGTACTTC.

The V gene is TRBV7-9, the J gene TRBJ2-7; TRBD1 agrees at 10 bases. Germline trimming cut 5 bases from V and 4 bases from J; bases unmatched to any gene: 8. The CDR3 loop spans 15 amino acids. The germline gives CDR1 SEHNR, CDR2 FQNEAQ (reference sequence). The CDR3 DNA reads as TGTGCCAGCAGCCGGGGTGGACAGGGGGGTTACGAGCAGTACTTC. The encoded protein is CASSRGGQGGYEQYF. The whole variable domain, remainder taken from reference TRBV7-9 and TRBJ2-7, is DTGVSQNPRHKITKRGQNVTFRCDPISEHNRLYWYRQTLGQGPEFLTYFQNEAQLEKSRLLSDRFSAERPKGSFSTLEIQRTEQGDSAMYLCASSRGGQGGYEQYFGPGTRLTVT.

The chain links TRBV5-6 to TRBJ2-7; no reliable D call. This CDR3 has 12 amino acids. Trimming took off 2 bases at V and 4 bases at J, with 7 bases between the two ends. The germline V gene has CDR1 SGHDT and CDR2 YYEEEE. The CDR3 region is CASSLTRYEQYF. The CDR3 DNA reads TGTGCCAGCAGCTTAACTCGGTACGAGCAGTACTTC.

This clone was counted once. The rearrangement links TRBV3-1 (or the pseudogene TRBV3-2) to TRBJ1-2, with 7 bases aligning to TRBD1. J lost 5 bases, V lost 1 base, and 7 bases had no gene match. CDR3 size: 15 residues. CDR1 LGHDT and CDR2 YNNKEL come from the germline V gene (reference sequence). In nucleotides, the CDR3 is TGTGCCAGCAGCCAAGGGGCCGGGACAGTGTATGGCTACACCTTC. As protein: CASSQGAGTVYGYTF.

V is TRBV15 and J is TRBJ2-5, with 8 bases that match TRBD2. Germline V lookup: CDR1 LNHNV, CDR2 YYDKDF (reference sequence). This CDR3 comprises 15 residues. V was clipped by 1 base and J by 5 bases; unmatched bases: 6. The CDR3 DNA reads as TGTGCCACCAGCAGAGTTGCGGGGGGTGTCGAGACCCAGTACTTC. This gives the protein CATSRVAGGVETQYF.

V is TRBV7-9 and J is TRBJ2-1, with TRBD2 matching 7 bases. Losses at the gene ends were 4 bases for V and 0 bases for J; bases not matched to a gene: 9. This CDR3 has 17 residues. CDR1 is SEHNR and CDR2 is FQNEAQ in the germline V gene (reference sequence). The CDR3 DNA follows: TGTGCCAGCAGCTCTCAGCGGGGTTCCTTCTCCTACAATGAGCAGTTCTTC. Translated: CASSSQRGSFSYNEQFF.

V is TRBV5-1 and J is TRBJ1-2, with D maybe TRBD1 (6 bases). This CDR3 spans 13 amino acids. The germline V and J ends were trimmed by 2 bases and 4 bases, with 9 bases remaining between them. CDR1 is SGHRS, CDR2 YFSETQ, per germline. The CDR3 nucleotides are TGCGCCAGCAGCTTACAGGGTGTCTATGGCTACACCTTC. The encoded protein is CASSLQGVYGYTF.

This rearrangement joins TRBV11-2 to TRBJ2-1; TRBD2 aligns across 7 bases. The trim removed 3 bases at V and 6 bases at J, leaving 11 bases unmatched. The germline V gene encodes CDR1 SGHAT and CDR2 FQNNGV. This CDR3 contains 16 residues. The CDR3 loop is CASSLTTSEYGNEQFF. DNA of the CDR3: TGTGCCAGCAGCTTGACTACTAGCGAGTATGGCAATGAGCAGTTCTTC.

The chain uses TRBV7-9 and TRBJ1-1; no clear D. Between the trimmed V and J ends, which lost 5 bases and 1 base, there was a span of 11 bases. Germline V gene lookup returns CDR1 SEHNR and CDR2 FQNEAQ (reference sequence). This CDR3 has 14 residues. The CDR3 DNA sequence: TGTGCCAGCAGCCAGGAGGGCGGGAACACTGAAGCTTTCTTT. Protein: CASSQEGGNTEAFF.

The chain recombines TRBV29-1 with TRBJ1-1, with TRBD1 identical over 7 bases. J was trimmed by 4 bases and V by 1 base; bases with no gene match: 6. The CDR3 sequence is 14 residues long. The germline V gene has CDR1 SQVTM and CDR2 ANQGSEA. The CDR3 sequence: CSVEGTGVRTEAFF. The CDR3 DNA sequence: TGCAGCGTTGAAGGTACAGGGGTGCGCACTGAAGCTTTCTTT.

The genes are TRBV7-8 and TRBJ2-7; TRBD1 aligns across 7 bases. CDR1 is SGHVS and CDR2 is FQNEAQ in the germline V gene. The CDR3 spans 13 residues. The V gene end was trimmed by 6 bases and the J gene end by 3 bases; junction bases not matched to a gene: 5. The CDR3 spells CASSPGQDYEQYV. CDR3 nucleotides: TGTGCCAGCAGTCCTGGACAGGACTACGAGCAGTACGTC.

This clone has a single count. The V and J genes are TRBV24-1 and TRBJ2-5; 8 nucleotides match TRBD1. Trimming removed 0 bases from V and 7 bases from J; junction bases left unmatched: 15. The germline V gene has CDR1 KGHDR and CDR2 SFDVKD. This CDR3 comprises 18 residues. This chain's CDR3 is CATSDLGTGSQMRGTQYF. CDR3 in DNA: TGTGCCACCAGTGATTTGGGGACAGGCTCTCAAATGAGGGGGACCCAGTACTTC.

DNA for the CDR3: TGTGCCAGCAGCTTGGGACAGGGGAGCACTGAAGCTTTCTTT. Translated, it gives CASSLGQGSTEAFF. V gene TRBV7-3 combines with J gene TRBJ1-1; 10 positions match TRBD1. V shed 3 bases and J 4 bases; nucleotides not matched to a gene: 2. The CDR3 totals 14 residues. Germline loops: CDR1 SGHTA, CDR2 FQGTGA. Complete variable domain (other parts from reference TRBV7-3 and TRBJ1-1): GAGVSQTPSNKVTEKGKYVELRCDPISGHTALYWYRQSLGQGPEFLIYFQGTGAADDSGLPNDRFFAVRPEGSVSTLKIQRTERGDSAVYLCASSLGQGSTEAFFGQGTRLTVV.

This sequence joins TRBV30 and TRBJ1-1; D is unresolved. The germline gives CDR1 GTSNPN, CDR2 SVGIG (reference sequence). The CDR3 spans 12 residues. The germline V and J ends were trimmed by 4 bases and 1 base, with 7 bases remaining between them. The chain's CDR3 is CAWTRSNTEAFF. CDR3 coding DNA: TGTGCCTGGACCAGATCGAACACTGAAGCTTTCTTT.